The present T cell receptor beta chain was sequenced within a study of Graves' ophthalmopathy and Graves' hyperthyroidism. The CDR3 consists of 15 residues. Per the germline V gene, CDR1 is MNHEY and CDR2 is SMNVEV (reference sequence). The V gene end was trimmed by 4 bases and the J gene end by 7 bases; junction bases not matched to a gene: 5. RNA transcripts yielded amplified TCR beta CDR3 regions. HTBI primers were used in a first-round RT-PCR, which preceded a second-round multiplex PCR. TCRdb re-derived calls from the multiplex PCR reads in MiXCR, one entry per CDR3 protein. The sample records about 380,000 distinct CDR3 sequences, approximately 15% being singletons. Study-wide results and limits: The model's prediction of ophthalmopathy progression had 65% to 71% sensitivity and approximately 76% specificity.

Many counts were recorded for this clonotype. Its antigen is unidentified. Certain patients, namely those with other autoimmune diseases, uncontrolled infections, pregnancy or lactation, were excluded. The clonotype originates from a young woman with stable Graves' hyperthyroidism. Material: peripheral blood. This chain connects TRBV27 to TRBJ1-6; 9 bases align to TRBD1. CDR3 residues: CASSSYGQGNSPLHF. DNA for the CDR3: TGTGCCAGCAGTTCCTATGGACAGGGGAATTCACCCCTCCACTTT.